Presented here are 4 T cell receptor beta chains from one specimen sequenced in a study of T cell repertoires in ileal Crohn's disease (dated by TCRdb to about 2019). In the paper's terms, the time point label means: inflamed ileum from the surgical specimen. Libraries were prepared through the immunoSEQ multiplex PCR assay. TCRdb mirrors the immuneACCESS table, restricted to in-frame sequences. Some clones are absent from its copies; in checked studies, under half trace to an unresolved V gene, and the reason for the others is unknown. The sample table shows some 14,000 clones, and less than 80% are seen once. The ten largest make up over 11% of the sample. The sample consisted of ileal tissue. The receptors shown here come from an adult with Crohn's disease.

CDR3 residues: CASSGGTGNTEAFF. The DNA for the CDR3 is TGTGCCAGCAGTGGCGGGACAGGTAACACTGAAGCTTTCTTT. This rearrangement joins TRBV25-1 to TRBJ1-1; 8 nucleotides line up with TRBD1. Trimming cost V 4 bases and J 2 bases; bases outside gene matches: 3. The CDR3 has 14 residues. Germline assignment: CDR1 MGHDK and CDR2 SYGVNS.

The chain employs TRBV6-6 and TRBJ2-7, with D unresolved. Per the germline V gene, CDR1 is MNHNY and CDR2 is SVGAGI (reference sequence). The CDR3 covers 12 residues. Deletions cut 2 bases from V and 3 bases from J, with 5 bases between. CDR3 coding DNA: TGTGCCAGCAGTTACGTGATCTACGAGCAGTACTTC. Residues: CASSYVIYEQYF.

The J gene is TRBJ1-2, the V gene TRBV18; D gene ambiguous. From germline, CDR1 is KGHSH and CDR2 LQKENI. Trimming removed 3 bases at V and 7 bases at J, with 9 bases between. CDR3 length equals 12 residues. The CDR3 sequence is CASSPIIRGYTF. CDR3 nucleotide sequence: TGTGCCAGCTCACCCATCATACGTGGCTACACCTTC.

V gene TRBV28 combines with J gene TRBJ1-6; 7 bases map to TRBD1. V shed 4 bases and J 3 bases; nucleotides not matched to a gene: 6. The germline V gene has CDR1 MDHEN and CDR2 SYDVKM. There are 16 residues in the CDR3. The CDR3 is CASSSGGGVYNSPLHF. In DNA, the CDR3 is TGTGCCAGCAGTTCAGGGGGGGGCGTCTATAATTCACCCCTCCACTTT.